This is a list of T cell receptor beta chains from one sample in a study of T-cell memory formation after mild COVID-19. TCRdb itself ran the 5' RACE reads through MiXCR, one entry per CDR3 protein. The table lists approximately 88,000 distinct CDR3 sequences, about 23% of them singletons, with over 40% in the top ten. The specimen was PBMCs or a T cell subset sorted from them (not recorded which). These receptor sequences come from a man between 18 and 29 years old who had mild COVID-19 (a few samples of this study predate the infection). Cell type and time point are not known. CDR3s leave out the opening cysteine and the closing phenylalanine or tryptophan.

length: 16
V: TRBV4-1
J: TRBJ2-1
CDR3: ASSQPWGQSESYNEQF

length: 12
V: TRBV4-3
J: TRBJ2-1
CDR3: ASSPSEFYNEQF

length: 13
V: TRBV25-1
J: TRBJ2-3
CDR3: ASSEWSEFTDTQY

length: 12
V: TRBV6-5
J: TRBJ1-5
CDR3: ASSQQGRNQPQH

length: 13
V: TRBV9
J: TRBJ1-3
CDR3: ASSVEGNSGNTIY

length: 13
V: TRBV6-5
J: TRBJ2-2
CDR3: ASSYSRTGTGELF

length: 12
V: TRBV29-1
J: TRBJ2-3
CDR3: SVVPRGLGDTQY

length: 15
V: TRBV7-9
J: TRBJ2-1
CDR3: ASSPRGPAVKYNEQF

length: 14
V: TRBV7-3
J: TRBJ1-2
CDR3: ASSPDTIENNYGYT

length: 10
V: TRBV7-6
J: TRBJ2-2
CDR3: ASSLTYAELF

length: 15
V: TRBV5-6
J: TRBJ2-1
CDR3: ASSFQAGNPTYNEQF

length: 16
V: TRBV6-2/TRBV6-3
J: TRBJ2-3
CDR3: ASSYRRGGVTLADTQY

length: 10
V: TRBV7-9
J: TRBJ2-1
CDR3: ASSLAPSEQF

length: 9
V: TRBV4-1
J: TRBJ2-5
CDR3: ASRSGETQY

length: 11
V: TRBV5-5
J: TRBJ2-7
CDR3: ASSLSSGVEQY

length: 13
V: TRBV9
J: TRBJ2-1
CDR3: ASSVPSGTYNEQF

length: 11
V: TRBV7-6
J: TRBJ2-7
CDR3: ASSSQGSYEQY

length: 12
V: TRBV4-1
J: TRBJ2-1
CDR3: ASSQEGQYNEQF

length: 15
V: TRBV7-8
J: TRBJ1-5
CDR3: ASSARAEGEWGQPQH

length: 14
V: TRBV4-2
J: TRBJ1-5
CDR3: ASSQGSGGSNQPQH

length: 12
V: TRBV10-3
J: TRBJ2-3
CDR3: AITPSGSTDTQY

length: 13
V: TRBV4-2
J: TRBJ2-1
CDR3: ASSQAGDFYNEQF

length: 15
V: TRBV4-2
J: TRBJ1-4
CDR3: ASSQEGQGILIGKLF

length: 11
V: TRBV12-3/TRBV12-4
J: TRBJ2-1
CDR3: AGSPSGALEQF

length: 12
V: TRBV24-1
J: TRBJ2-2
CDR3: ATTRSIPTGELF

length: 13
V: TRBV7-9
J: TRBJ2-3
CDR3: ASRSYRGLTDTQY

length: 13
V: TRBV5-1
J: TRBJ2-7
CDR3: ASSQHQGRNYEQY

length: 10
V: TRBV7-9
J: TRBJ1-2
CDR3: ASSSLTGYYT

length: 11
V: TRBV29-1
J: TRBJ2-3
CDR3: SVGSGVADTQY

length: 11
V: TRBV29-1
J: TRBJ1-3
CDR3: SARGSSGNTIY

length: 11
V: TRBV29-1
J: TRBJ1-6
CDR3: SVGADRNSPLH

length: 13
V: TRBV2
J: TRBJ2-3
CDR3: ASSSTGRSIDTQY

length: 14
V: TRBV2
J: TRBJ1-2
CDR3: ASSEVRQGANYGYT

length: 11
V: TRBV2
J: TRBJ2-7
CDR3: ASSPADGYEQY

length: 13
V: TRBV9
J: TRBJ2-5
CDR3: ASSVGEGGMETQY

length: 13
V: TRBV27
J: TRBJ2-3
CDR3: ASTTRNPHTDTQY

length: 13
V: TRBV18
J: TRBJ1-2
CDR3: ASSPTGQGARGYT

length: 10
V: TRBV7-2
J: TRBJ2-7
CDR3: ASSPWDGEQY

length: 13
V: TRBV7-4
J: TRBJ2-5
CDR3: ASSFRQGAGETQY

length: 12
V: TRBV20-1
J: TRBJ2-3
CDR3: SASPSDSTDTQY

length: 12
V: TRBV5-4
J: TRBJ2-7
CDR3: ASSPASGWNEQY

length: 13
V: TRBV7-9
J: TRBJ2-5
CDR3: ASSLALAGEETQY

length: 13
V: TRBV5-1
J: TRBJ2-1
CDR3: ASSLEGSSMNEQF

length: 14
V: TRBV11-2
J: TRBJ2-5
CDR3: ASSDRLGTSTETQY

length: 12
V: TRBV28
J: TRBJ2-5
CDR3: ASSLKTGQETQY

length: 12
V: TRBV27
J: TRBJ1-2
CDR3: ASSLQGSNYGYT

length: 12
V: TRBV18
J: TRBJ2-7
CDR3: ASSPGAPAYEQY

length: 12
V: TRBV5-5
J: TRBJ1-1
CDR3: ASSLDTMNTEAF